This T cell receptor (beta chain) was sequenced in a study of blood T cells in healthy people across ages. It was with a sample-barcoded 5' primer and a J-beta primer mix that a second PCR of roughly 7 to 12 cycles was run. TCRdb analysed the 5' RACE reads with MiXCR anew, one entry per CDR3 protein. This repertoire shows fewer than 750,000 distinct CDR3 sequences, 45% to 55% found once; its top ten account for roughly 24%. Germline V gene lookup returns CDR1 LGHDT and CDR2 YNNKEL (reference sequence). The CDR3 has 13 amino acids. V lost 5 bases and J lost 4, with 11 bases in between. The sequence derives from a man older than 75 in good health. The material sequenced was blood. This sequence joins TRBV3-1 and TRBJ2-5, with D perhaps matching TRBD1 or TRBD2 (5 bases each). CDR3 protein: CASSRVGGETQYF. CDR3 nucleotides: TGTGCCAGCAGCAGAGTTGGGGGAGAGACCCAGTACTTC.